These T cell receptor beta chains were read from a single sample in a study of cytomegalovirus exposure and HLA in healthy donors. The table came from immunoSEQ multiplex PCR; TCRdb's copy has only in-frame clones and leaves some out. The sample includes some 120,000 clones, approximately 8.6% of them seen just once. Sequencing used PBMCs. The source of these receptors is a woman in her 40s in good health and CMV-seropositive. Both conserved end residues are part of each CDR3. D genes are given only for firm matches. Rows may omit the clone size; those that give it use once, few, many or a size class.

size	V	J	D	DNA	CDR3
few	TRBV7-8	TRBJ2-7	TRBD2	TGTGCCAGCAGCCGGTCTAGCGGGGGAATCTACGAGCAGTACTTC	CASSRSSGGIYEQYF
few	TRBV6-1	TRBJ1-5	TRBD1	TGTGCCAGCAGTGGACAGGGGATTCAGCCCCAGCATTTT	CASSGQGIQPQHF
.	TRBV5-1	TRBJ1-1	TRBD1	TGCGCCAGCAGCTTTTATGGTCGAGGGGCAGGGGGTGAAGCTTTCTTT	CASSFYGRGAGGEAFF
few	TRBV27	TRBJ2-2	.	TGTGCCAGCAGTTTAACTAGTAACACCGGGGAGCTGTTTTTT	CASSLTSNTGELFF
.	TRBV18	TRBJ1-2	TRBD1	TGTGCCAGCTCACCATTTACCGGGACAGCGAGCCCGAAAGAAGGCTACACCTTC	CASSPFTGTASPKEGYTF
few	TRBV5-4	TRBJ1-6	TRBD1	TGTGCCAGCAGCTTGGACGCCGGGACAGTTAATTCACCCCTCCACTTT	CASSLDAGTVNSPLHF
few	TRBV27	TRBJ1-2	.	TGTGCCAGCAGTGCGGGACGCACAAACTATGGCTACACCTTC	CASSAGRTNYGYTF
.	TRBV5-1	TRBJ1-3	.	TGCGCCAGCAGCCTGCAGGGCTCTGGAAACACCATATATTTT	CASSLQGSGNTIYF
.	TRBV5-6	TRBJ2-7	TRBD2	TGTGCCAGCGGCCACCCAGCGGGGGTAACCTACGAGCAGTACTTC	CASGHPAGVTYEQYF
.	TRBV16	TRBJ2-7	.	TGTGCCAGCAGCGGGTACAGGGTATCCTACGAGCAGTACTTC	CASSGYRVSYEQYF
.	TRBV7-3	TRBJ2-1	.	TGTGCCAGCAGCTCCGGGACAAGTAGAAATGAGCAGTTCTTC	CASSSGTSRNEQFF
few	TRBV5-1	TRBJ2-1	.	TGCGCCAGCAGCTTGGAAGGTAGCTACTACAATGAGCAGTTCTTC	CASSLEGSYYNEQFF